This entry features one TCR beta chain sequence. The antigen remains undetermined. This entry comes from a study of cytomegalovirus exposure and HLA in healthy donors. Healthy individuals who donated bone marrow served as the donors. The PCR had 60 Vbeta and 13 Jbeta primers. Clones were sequenced by immunoSEQ multiplex PCR, and TCRdb holds only the in-frame ones, with some missing. The sample has 150,000 to 200,000 clones; around 80% are singletons. In germline, CDR1 is GTSNPN, CDR2 SVGIG (reference sequence). V shed 2 bases and J 8 bases; nucleotides not matched to a gene: 13. This CDR3 contains 15 residues. Study-level findings and limits: Sequences of the TCR beta chain were said to predict the HLA-A and HLA-B alleles of most subjects accurately. As a later analysis showed, a missense DCLRE1C variant was linked to trimming of TCR beta V- and J-genes.

J is TRBJ1-1 and V is TRBV30, with 8 positions matching TRBD1. The clonotype was recovered from a woman aged 40 to 50 in good health and CMV-seropositive. The specimen was PBMCs. CDR3 in amino acids: CAWSPNGQGGLEAFF. CDR3 DNA sequence: TGTGCCTGGAGTCCCAACGGACAGGGTGGGTTGGAAGCTTTCTTT. The full variable domain, with the rest looked up from reference TRBV30 and TRBJ1-1, is SQTIHQWPATLVQPVGSPLSLECTVEGTSNPNLYWYRQAAGRGLQLLFYSVGIGQISSEVPQNLSASRPQDRQFILSSKKLLLSDSGFYLCAWSPNGQGGLEAFFGQGTRLTVV.